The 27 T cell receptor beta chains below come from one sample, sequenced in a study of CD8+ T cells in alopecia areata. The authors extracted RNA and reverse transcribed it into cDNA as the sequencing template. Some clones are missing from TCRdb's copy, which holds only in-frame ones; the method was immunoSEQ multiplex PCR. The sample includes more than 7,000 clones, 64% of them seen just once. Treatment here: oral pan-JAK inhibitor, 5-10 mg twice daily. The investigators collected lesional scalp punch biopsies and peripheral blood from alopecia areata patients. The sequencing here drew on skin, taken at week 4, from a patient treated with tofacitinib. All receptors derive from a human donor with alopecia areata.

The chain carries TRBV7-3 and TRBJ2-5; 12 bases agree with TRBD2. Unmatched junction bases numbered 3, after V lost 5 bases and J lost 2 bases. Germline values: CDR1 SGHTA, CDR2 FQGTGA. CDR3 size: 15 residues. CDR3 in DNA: TGTGCCAGCAGCAGGACTAGCGGGGAACAAGAGACCCAGTACTTC. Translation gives CASSRTSGEQETQYF.

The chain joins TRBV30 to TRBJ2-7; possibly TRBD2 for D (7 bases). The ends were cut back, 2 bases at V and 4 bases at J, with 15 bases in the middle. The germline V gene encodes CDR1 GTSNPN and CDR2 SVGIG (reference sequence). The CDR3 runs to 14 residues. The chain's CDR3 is CAWSRGGAAYEQYF. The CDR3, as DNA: TGTGCCTGGAGTAGGGGGGGGGCGGCTTACGAGCAGTACTTC.

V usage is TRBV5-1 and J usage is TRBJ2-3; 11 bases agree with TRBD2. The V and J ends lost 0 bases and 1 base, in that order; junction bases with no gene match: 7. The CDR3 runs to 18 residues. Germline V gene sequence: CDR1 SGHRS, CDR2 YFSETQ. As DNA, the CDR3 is TGCGCCAGCAGCTTGGTGCCTAGCGGGGGGTCTGGCACAGATACGCAGTATTTT. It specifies CASSLVPSGGSGTDTQYF.

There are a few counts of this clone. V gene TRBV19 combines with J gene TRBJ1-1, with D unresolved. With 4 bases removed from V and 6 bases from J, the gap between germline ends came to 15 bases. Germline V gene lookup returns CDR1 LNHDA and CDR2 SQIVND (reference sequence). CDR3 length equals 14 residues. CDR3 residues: CASSRPNNRAEAFF. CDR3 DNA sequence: TGTGCCAGTAGTAGACCGAATAACCGCGCTGAAGCTTTCTTT.

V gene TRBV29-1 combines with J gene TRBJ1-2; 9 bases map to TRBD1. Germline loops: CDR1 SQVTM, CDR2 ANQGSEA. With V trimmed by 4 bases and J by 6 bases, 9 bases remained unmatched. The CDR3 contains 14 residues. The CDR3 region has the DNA TGCAGCGTTGTAAGCGGGTACAGGGGGCATGGCTACACCTTC. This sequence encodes CSVVSGYRGHGYTF.

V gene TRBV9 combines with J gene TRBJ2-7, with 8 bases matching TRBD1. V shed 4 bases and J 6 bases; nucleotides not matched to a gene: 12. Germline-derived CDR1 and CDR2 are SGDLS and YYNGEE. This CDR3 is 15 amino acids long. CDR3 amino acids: CASSSGQAQLSEQYF. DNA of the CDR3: TGTGCCAGCAGCTCGGGACAGGCCCAGCTCAGCGAGCAGTACTTC.

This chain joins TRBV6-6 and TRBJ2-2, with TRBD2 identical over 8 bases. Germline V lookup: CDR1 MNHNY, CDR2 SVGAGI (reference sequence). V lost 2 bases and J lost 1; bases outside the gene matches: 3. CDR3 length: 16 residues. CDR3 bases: TGTGCCAGCAGTTACATTGCGGGGGGGAACACCGGGGAGCTGTTTTTT. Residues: CASSYIAGGNTGELFF.

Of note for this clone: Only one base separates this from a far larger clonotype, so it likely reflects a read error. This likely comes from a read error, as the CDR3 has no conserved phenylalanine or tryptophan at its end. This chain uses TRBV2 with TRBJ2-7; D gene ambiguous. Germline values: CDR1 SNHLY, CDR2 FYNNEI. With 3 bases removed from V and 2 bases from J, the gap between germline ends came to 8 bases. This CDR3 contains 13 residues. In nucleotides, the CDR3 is TGTGCCAGCAGTGAGGGAAGCGCCTACGAGCAGTACCTC. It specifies CASSEGSAYEQYL.

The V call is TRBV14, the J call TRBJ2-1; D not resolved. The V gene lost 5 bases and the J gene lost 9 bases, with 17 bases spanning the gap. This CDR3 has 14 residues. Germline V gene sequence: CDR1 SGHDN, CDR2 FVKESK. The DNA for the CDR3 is TGTGCCAGCAGCGGCCTGGGCGTGGGTGTTGAGCAGTTCTTC. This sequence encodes CASSGLGVGVEQFF. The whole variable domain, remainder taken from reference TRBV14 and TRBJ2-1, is EAGVTQFPSHSVIEKGQTVTLRCDPISGHDNLYWYRRVMGKEIKFLLHFVKESKQDESGMPNNRFLAERTGGTYSTLKVQPAELEDSGVYFCASSGLGVGVEQFFGPGTRLTVL.

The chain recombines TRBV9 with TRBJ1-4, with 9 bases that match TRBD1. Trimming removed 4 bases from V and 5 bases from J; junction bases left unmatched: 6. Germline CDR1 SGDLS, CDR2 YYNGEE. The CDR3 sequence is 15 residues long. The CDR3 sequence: CASSPRQGENEKLFF. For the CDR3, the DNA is TGTGCCAGCAGCCCCAGACAGGGGGAGAATGAAAAACTGTTTTTT.

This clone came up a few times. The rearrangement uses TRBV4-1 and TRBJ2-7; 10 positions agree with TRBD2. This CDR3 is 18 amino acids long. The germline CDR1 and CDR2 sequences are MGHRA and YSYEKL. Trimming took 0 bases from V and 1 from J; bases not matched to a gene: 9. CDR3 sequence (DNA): TGCGCCAGCAGCCAAGAACCTAGCGGGAGCCCATATTCCTACGAGCAGTACTTC. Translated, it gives CASSQEPSGSPYSYEQYF.

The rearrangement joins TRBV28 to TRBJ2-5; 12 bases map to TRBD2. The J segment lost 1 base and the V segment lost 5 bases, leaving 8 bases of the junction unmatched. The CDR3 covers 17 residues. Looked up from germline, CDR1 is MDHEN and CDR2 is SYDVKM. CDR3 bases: TGTGCCAGCAGTCTCTGGACTAGCGGGGAAACCCAAGAGACCCAGTACTTC. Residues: CASSLWTSGETQETQYF.

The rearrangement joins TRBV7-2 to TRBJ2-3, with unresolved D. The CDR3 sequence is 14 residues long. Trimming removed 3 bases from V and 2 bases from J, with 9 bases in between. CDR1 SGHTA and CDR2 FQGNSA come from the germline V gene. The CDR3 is CASSFEHPTDTQYF. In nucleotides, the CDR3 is TGTGCCAGCAGCTTTGAACACCCCACAGATACGCAGTATTTT.

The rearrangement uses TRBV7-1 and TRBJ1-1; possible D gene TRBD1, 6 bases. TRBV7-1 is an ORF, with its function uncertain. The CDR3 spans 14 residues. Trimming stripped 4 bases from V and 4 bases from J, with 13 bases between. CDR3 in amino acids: CASSFRGQGTEAFF. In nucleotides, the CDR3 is TGTGCCAGCAGCTTTCGGGGGCAAGGCACTGAAGCTTTCTTT.

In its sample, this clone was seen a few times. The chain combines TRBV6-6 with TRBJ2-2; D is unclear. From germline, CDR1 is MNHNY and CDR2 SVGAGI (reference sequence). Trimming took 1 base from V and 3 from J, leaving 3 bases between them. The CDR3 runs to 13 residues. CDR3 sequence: CASSYLDTGELFF. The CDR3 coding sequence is TGTGCCAGCAGTTACTTGGACACCGGGGAGCTGTTTTTT.

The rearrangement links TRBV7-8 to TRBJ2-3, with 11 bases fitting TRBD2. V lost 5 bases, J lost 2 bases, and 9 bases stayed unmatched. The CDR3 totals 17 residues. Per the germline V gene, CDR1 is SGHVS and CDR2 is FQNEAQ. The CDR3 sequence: CASSPRSSGGVTDTQYF. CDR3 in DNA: TGTGCCAGCAGCCCTCGAAGTAGCGGGGGGGTCACAGATACGCAGTATTTT.

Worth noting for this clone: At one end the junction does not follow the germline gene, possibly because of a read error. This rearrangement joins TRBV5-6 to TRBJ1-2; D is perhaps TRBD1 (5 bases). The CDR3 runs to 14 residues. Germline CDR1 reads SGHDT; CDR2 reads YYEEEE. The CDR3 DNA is TGTGCCAGCAGCATCCGGGACGGTACCTATGGCTGCACCTTC. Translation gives CASSIRDGTYGCTF.

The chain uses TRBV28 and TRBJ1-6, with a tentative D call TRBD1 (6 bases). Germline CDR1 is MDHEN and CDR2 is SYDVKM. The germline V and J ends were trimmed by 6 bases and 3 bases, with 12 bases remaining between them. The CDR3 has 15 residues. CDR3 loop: CASRNGGHYNSPLHF. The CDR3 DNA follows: TGTGCCAGCAGAAATGGGGGGCACTATAATTCACCCCTCCACTTT.

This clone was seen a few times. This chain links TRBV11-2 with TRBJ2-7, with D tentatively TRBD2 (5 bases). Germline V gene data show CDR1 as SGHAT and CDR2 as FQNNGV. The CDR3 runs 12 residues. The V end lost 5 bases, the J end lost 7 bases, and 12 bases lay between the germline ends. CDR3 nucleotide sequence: TGTGCCAGCAGCCCTCTAGCCCAAGAGCAGTACTTC. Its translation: CASSPLAQEQYF.

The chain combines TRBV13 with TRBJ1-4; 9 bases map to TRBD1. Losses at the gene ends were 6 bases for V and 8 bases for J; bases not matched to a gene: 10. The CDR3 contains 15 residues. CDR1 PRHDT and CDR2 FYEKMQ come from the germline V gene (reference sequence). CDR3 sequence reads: CASRYYRGRNEKLFF. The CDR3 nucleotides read TGTGCCAGCAGGTACTACAGGGGGCGAAACGAAAAACTGTTTTTT.

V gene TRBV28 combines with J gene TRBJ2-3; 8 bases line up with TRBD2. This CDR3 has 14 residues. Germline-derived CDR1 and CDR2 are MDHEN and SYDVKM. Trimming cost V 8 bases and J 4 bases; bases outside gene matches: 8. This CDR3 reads CASQREGGADTQYF. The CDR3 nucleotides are TGTGCCAGCCAACGGGAGGGGGGTGCAGATACGCAGTATTTT.

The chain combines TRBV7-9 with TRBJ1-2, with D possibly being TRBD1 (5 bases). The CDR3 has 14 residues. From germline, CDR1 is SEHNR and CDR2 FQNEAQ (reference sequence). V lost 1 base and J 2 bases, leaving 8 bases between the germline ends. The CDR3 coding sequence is TGTGCCAGCAGCTTAGATCGGGGGAACTATGGCTACACCTTC. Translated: CASSLDRGNYGYTF.

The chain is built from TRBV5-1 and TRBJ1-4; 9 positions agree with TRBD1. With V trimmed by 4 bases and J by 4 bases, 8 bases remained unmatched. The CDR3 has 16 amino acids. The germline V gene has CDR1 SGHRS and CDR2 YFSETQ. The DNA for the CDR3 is TGCGCCAGCAGCCTGGATCCGACAGGGGGTAATGAAAAACTGTTTTTT. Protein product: CASSLDPTGGNEKLFF.

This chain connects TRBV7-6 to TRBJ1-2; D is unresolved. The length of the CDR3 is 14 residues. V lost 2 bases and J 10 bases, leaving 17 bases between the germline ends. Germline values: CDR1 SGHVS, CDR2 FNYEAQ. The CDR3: CASSLNWLQPYYTF. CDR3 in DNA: TGTGCCAGCAGCTTAAATTGGTTGCAGCCCTACTACACCTTC. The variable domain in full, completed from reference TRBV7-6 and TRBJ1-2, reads GAGVSQSPRYKVTKRGQDVALRCDPISGHVSLYWYRQALGQGPEFLTYFNYEAQQDKSGLPNDRFSAERPEGSISTLTIQRTEQRDSAMYRCASSLNWLQPYYTFGSGTRLTVV.

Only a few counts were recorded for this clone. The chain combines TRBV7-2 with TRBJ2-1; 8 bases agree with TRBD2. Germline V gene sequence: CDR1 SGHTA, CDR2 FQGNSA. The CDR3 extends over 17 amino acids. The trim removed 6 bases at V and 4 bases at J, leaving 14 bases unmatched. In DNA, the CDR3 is TGTGCCAGCAGAACCCAGGGCGGGAGGTCCTCTTACAATGAGCAGTTCTTC. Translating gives CASRTQGGRSSYNEQFF. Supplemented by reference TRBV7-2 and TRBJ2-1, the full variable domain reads GAGVSQSPSNKVTEKGKDVELRCDPISGHTALYWYRQSLGQGLEFLIYFQGNSAPDKSGLPSDRFSAERTGGSVSTLTIQRTQQEDSAVYLCASRTQGGRSSYNEQFFGPGTRLTVL.

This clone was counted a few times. CDR3 nucleotide sequence: TGTGCCAGCAGCTTGATTTCGGGAGGTGCCGGGGAGCTGTTTTTT. This encodes CASSLISGGAGELFF. The chain is built from TRBV5-4 and TRBJ2-2, with 7 bases that match TRBD2. The CDR3 is 15 amino acids. Per germline, CDR1 SGHNT and CDR2 YYREEE (reference sequence). J gave up 6 bases and V 1 base, and 6 bases lay outside the gene matches.

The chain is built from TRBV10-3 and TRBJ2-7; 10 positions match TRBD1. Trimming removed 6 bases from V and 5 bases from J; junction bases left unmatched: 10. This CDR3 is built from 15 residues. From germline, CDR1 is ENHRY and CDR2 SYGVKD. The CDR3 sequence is CAISRPGTGEDEQYF. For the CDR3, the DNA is TGTGCCATCAGCAGACCCGGGACAGGGGAAGACGAGCAGTACTTC.